This T cell receptor (beta chain) is drawn from a study of T cell clonotyping in hematopoietic cell transplantation. Some clones are missing from TCRdb's copy, which holds only in-frame ones; the method was immunoSEQ multiplex PCR. The sample includes around 4,600 clones, 65% to 80% of them seen just once. V was trimmed by 5 bases and J by 4 bases, leaving 12 bases between them. Germline V lookup: CDR1 SGHRS, CDR2 YFSETQ. The CDR3 extends over 13 amino acids. This TCR was sampled from a female patient aged 50-60 years who had an allogeneic stem cell transplant from an unrelated donor, so the T cells may come from the graft donor. Some clones in this sample may be carry-over from other donors' samples. V is TRBV5-1 and J is TRBJ1-1; D is ambiguous. The source material was peripheral blood mononuclear cells, sampled 100 days after allogeneic stem cell transplant. The CDR3 reads CASSPTVATEAFF. In DNA form, the CDR3 reads TGCGCCAGCAGTCCTACAGTGGCCACTGAAGCTTTCTTT.